The 10 T cell receptor beta chains below all came from one sample that was sequenced in a study of T cells expressing NK-cell markers. With the 5' RACE reads reprocessed, TCRdb shows one record per CDR3 protein and no DNA. In total, the table holds 500,000 to 600,000 distinct CDR3 sequences. Sequenced input: blood T cells: a sorted CD56 or NKG2C T cell subset, CD4+ or CD8+ T cells, or bulk PBMC T cells (not recorded which). These receptors all come from a man aged 18 to 30 in good health.

The rearrangement joins TRBV7-2 to TRBJ1-5. The CDR3 totals 13 residues. Germline assignment: CDR1 SGHTA and CDR2 FQGNSA. CDR3: CASSLGQGRPQHF.

The V and J genes are TRBV5-1 and TRBJ1-5; absent DNA, TCRdb's TRBD1 call cannot be checked. The CDR3 consists of 16 residues. Germline V CDR1 and CDR2: SGHRS, YFSETQ. CDR3 residues: CASSVGTGHSNQPQHF.

The rearrangement links TRBV12-3 or TRBV12-4 to TRBJ1-1. The CDR3 contains 16 residues. The CDR3 is CASSTVSRPYDTEAFF.

The chain has TRBV6-2 or TRBV6-3 and TRBJ2-1; TCRdb selects TRBD1, and the lack of DNA leaves this call unchecked. The CDR3 is made up of 12 amino acids. CDR1 MNHEY and CDR2 SVGEGT come from the germline V gene. CDR3 protein: CATQQGAWEQFF.

The chain has TRBV27 and TRBJ1-5. The V gene's germline CDR1 is MNHEY and CDR2 SMNVEV (reference sequence). This CDR3 has 14 amino acids. The CDR3 loop is CASHGVIGNQPQHF.

The V gene is TRBV12-3 or TRBV12-4, the J gene TRBJ2-3; TCRdb proposes TRBD1, but this gene call is untestable without DNA. This CDR3 is built from 13 residues. CDR3 amino acids: CASSSRGPDTQYF.

The V call is TRBV9, the J call TRBJ2-1; the D call of TRBD2 rests on TCRdb alone, since no DNA is present to check it. Germline CDR1 is SGDLS and CDR2 is YYNGEE. CDR3 size: 16 residues. The CDR3 region is CASSVFRGDYYNEQFF.

The J gene is TRBJ2-6, the V gene TRBV7-2; TCRdb picks TRBD1, but there is no DNA to check that call. The germline V gene encodes CDR1 SGHTA and CDR2 FQGNSA. The CDR3 runs 17 residues. CDR3 in amino acids: CASSLVSTGTGANVLTF.

CDR3 in amino acids: CASRLIRTGAFGPQHF. This sequence joins TRBV27 and TRBJ1-5; TCRdb lists TRBD1, though no DNA is available to test this call. This CDR3 region has 16 residues. Germline values: CDR1 MNHEY, CDR2 SMNVEV (reference sequence).

The V gene is TRBV12-3 or TRBV12-4, the J gene TRBJ1-5. The length of the CDR3 is 13 residues. The CDR3 loop is CASSLEDVQPQHF.